The 27 T cell receptor beta chains in this list originate from one sample, sequenced in a study of T-cell reconstitution after alpha-beta-depleted transplantation in children. It was with unique molecular identifiers that the TCRbeta library was prepared. One entry per CDR3 protein, called by TCRdb with MiXCR from the PCR reads. The table shows 60,000 to 80,000 distinct CDR3 sequences, with approximately 7.4% occurring only once. Sequencing used PBMCs from the stem cell graft donor, obtained from the stem cell graft. Every receptor here comes from a human donor who donated a stem cell graft to a child with acute lymphoblastic leukemia.

This clonotype was counted a few times. CDR3 loop: CASSQRGDRTDTQYF. In DNA form, the CDR3 reads TGTGCCAGCTCCCAGCGGGGCGACCGCACAGATACGCAGTATTTT. This chain connects TRBV5-4 to TRBJ2-3; 7 bases are a match to TRBD2. Germline loops: CDR1 SGHNT, CDR2 YYREEE (reference sequence). The junction had 9 bases not matched to a gene; V was cut back by 7 bases and J by 1 base. There are 15 residues in the CDR3. Combining the CDR3 with reference TRBV5-4 and TRBJ2-3 gives the whole variable domain ETGVTQSPTHLIKTRGQQVTLRCSSQSGHNTVSWYQQALGQGPQFIFQYYREEENGRGNFPPRFSGLQFPNYSSELNVNALELDDSALYLCASSQRGDRTDTQYFGPGTRLTVL.

The chain combines TRBV9 with TRBJ2-1; D is possibly TRBD2 (7 bases). Between the trimmed V and J ends, which lost 2 bases and 3 bases, there was a span of 15 bases. This CDR3 is built from 16 residues. Germline V gives CDR1 SGDLS, CDR2 YYNGEE. In DNA form, the CDR3 reads TGTGCCAGCAGCGTGGGAGGGGGTATTGACTACAATGAGCAGTTCTTC. Translated: CASSVGGGIDYNEQFF.

This clonotype was found many times. DNA for the CDR3: TGCGCCAGCAGCTATATAGCGGGAGTAGGCCACAATGAGCAGTTCTTC. Residues: CASSYIAGVGHNEQFF. The chain recombines TRBV4-1 with TRBJ2-1, with TRBD2 matching 9 bases. CDR1 and CDR2 from the germline V gene are MGHRA and YSYEKL. The CDR3 totals 16 residues. Trimming removed 5 bases from V and 5 bases from J; junction bases left unmatched: 10.

This clonotype was seen repeatedly, ten times or more. Written as DNA, the CDR3 is TGCGCCAGCAGCCCTGGTTCGATACAGGGGAATAAGTTCTTC. Protein product: CASSPGSIQGNKFF. This rearrangement joins TRBV4-3 to TRBJ2-1, with 7 bases that match TRBD1. V was pared by 4 bases and J by 14 bases, with 14 bases of the junction left unmatched. This CDR3 is 14 amino acids long. Germline-derived CDR1 and CDR2 are LGHNA and YSLEER.

This clonotype appeared many times. This chain links TRBV29-1 with TRBJ2-3, with D maybe TRBD2 (6 bases). Germline CDR1 reads SQVTM; CDR2 reads ANQGSEA. The CDR3 sequence is 15 residues long. V lost 7 bases and J 3 bases, leaving 20 bases between the germline ends. This CDR3 reads CSASPAGRATDTQYF. The CDR3 coding sequence is TGCAGCGCATCCCCCGCCGGGAGAGCGACAGATACGCAGTATTTT.

This clonotype was seen at least ten times. The rearrangement links TRBV12-3 or TRBV12-4 to TRBJ1-2; D gene unclear. This CDR3 spans 12 amino acids. V was pared by 7 bases and J by 4 bases, with 10 bases between. The CDR3 DNA reads as TGTGCCAGCATGCAGGCTTTCTATGGCTACACCTTC. This gives the protein CASMQAFYGYTF.

This clonotype showed up many times. V is TRBV20-1 and J is TRBJ1-1; the D gene is possibly TRBD1 (5 bases). Germline assignment: CDR1 DFQATT and CDR2 SNEGSKA (reference sequence). The length of the CDR3 is 17 residues. The V and J ends lost 0 bases and 1 base respectively, with 18 bases between them. CDR3 sequence (DNA): TGCAGTGCTAGAGAAGGACGGGGGAGGAACCCGAACACTGAAGCTTTCTTT. This encodes CSAREGRGRNPNTEAFF.

In its sample, this clonotype was seen many times. This rearrangement joins TRBV28 to TRBJ2-7, with a tentative D call TRBD1 (7 bases). Trimming stripped 3 bases from V and 4 bases from J, with 10 bases between. The CDR3 length is 13 residues. Germline values: CDR1 MDHEN, CDR2 SYDVKM. The CDR3 sequence is CASSFRGVYEQYF. The DNA for the CDR3 is TGTGCCAGCAGTTTCAGGGGGGTATACGAGCAGTACTTC.

This clonotype was found a few times. This chain uses TRBV18 with TRBJ2-7, with a tentative D call TRBD1 (6 bases). Trimming removed 6 bases at V and 0 bases at J, with 12 bases between. The germline CDR1 and CDR2 sequences are KGHSH and LQKENI. CDR3 size: 14 residues. CDR3 region: CASSADSLSYEQYF. CDR3 nucleotide sequence: TGTGCCAGCTCCGCGGACAGCCTCTCCTACGAGCAGTACTTC.

The chain employs TRBV9 and TRBJ2-2, with 10 positions matching TRBD2. The V and J ends lost 1 base and 7 bases, in that order; junction bases with no gene match: 4. From germline, CDR1 is SGDLS and CDR2 YYNGEE. The CDR3 extends over 15 amino acids. CDR3 residues: CASSVTSGIIGELFF. CDR3 coding DNA: TGTGCCAGCAGCGTAACTAGCGGGATTATCGGGGAGCTGTTTTTT.

There are many counts of this clonotype. The chain combines TRBV29-1 with TRBJ1-1, with a possible D match to TRBD1 (5 bases). The CDR3 sequence is 12 residues long. Germline V gene data show CDR1 as SQVTM and CDR2 as ANQGSEA. Deletions cut 0 bases from V and 10 bases from J, with 12 bases between. In DNA, the CDR3 is TGCAGCGTTGAAGATTCGGCGGGGCTAGCTTTCTTT. It yields the protein CSVEDSAGLAFF.

This clonotype has at least ten counts. This CDR3 reads CAISGSQVTSTDTQYF. CDR3 DNA sequence: TGTGCCATCAGTGGGTCACAGGTTACTAGCACAGATACGCAGTATTTT. The genes are TRBV10-3 and TRBJ2-3; TRBD1 might be the D (5 bases). The germline gives CDR1 ENHRY, CDR2 SYGVKD. The ends were cut back, 4 bases at V and 0 bases at J, with 14 bases in the middle. The CDR3 loop spans 16 amino acids.

This clonotype was seen at least ten times. V usage is TRBV20-1 and J usage is TRBJ1-1; 8 nucleotides align to TRBD1. CDR1 is DFQATT, CDR2 SNEGSKA, per germline (reference sequence). The CDR3 covers 17 residues. V shed 5 bases, J shed 0 bases, and the junction held 14 bases outside the gene matches. The CDR3 DNA follows: TGCAGTGCTCCTAACCTTGGACAGGGATATGTGAACACTGAAGCTTTCTTT. It codes for CSAPNLGQGYVNTEAFF.

This chain links TRBV6-1 with TRBJ2-1; 8 positions agree with TRBD2. Per germline, CDR1 MNHNS and CDR2 SASEGT. CDR3 length equals 14 residues. J lost 14 bases, V lost 5 bases, and 14 bases had no gene match. The CDR3 spells CASSLSGLAGRKFF. The CDR3 coding sequence is TGTGCCAGCAGTCTTTCGGGCCTAGCGGGTCGGAAGTTCTTC.

This clonotype was seen many times. This sequence joins TRBV2 and TRBJ2-5; the D call may be TRBD1 or TRBD2 (5 bases each). The CDR3 sequence is 15 residues long. Germline V CDR1 and CDR2: SNHLY, FYNNEI. V gave up 6 bases and J gave up 2 bases, with 16 bases separating them. The chain's CDR3 is CASRARGAGQETQYF. The CDR3 coding sequence is TGTGCCAGCAGAGCTCGTGGGGCGGGTCAAGAGACCCAGTACTTC.

This clonotype was seen only a few times. The chain is built from TRBV10-3 and TRBJ2-2, with D tentatively TRBD1 (5 bases). This CDR3 has 16 residues. V was trimmed by 4 bases and J by 0 bases, leaving 12 bases between them. CDR1 is ENHRY, CDR2 SYGVKD, per germline. Here the CDR3 DNA reads TGTGCCATCAGTGGCCGGCAGGGCCCGAACACCGGGGAGCTGTTTTTT. Translation: CAISGRQGPNTGELFF.

This CDR3 reads CASSRDRFSSYEQYF. The DNA of the CDR3 is TGTGCCAGCAGCCGTGACAGGTTTAGCTCCTACGAGCAGTACTTC. This chain links TRBV7-9 with TRBJ2-7; maybe TRBD1 (6 bases). This CDR3 contains 15 residues. CDR1 and CDR2 from the germline V gene are SEHNR and FQNEAQ (reference sequence). V lost 5 bases, J lost 0 bases, and 14 bases lay in between. Complete variable domain (other parts from reference TRBV7-9 and TRBJ2-7): DTGVSQNPRHKITKRGQNVTFRCDPISEHNRLYWYRQTLGQGPEFLTYFQNEAQLEKSRLLSDRFSAERPKGSFSTLEIQRTEQGDSAMYLCASSRDRFSSYEQYFGPGTRLTVT.

This clonotype has ten or more counts. V and J are TRBV20-1 and TRBJ2-1, with 13 bases that match TRBD2. The junction had 4 bases not matched to a gene; V was cut back by 1 base and J by 4 bases. CDR3 length: 16 amino acids. Germline lookup yields CDR1 DFQATT and CDR2 SNEGSKA (reference sequence). The CDR3 DNA is TGCAGTGCTAGAGCCCTGGGACTAGCGGGGTACAATGAGCAGTTCTTC. This encodes CSARALGLAGYNEQFF.

This clonotype was seen many times. V and J are TRBV5-1 and TRBJ2-4; 7 nucleotides line up with TRBD2. The V segment lost 4 bases and the J segment 4 bases; nucleotides outside the gene matches: 8. The CDR3 runs 15 residues. Per the germline V gene, CDR1 is SGHRS and CDR2 is YFSETQ. CDR3 bases: TGCGCCAGCAGCCAGGACTCCGGGGGGAAAAACATTCAGTACTTC. Translated: CASSQDSGGKNIQYF.

Comment on this clonotype: A clone one base away is much larger, so this may be a read error. This chain links TRBV6-5 with TRBJ1-1; D remains unclear. The CDR3 is 11 residues long. V lost 5 bases and J lost 10, with 11 bases in between. The germline gives CDR1 MNHEY, CDR2 SVGAGI. CDR3: CASSVQTGAFF. In DNA form, the CDR3 reads TGTGCCAGCAGTGTACAGACCGGAGCTTTCTTT.

This clonotype came up a few times. V is TRBV7-9 and J is TRBJ1-2, with TRBD1 matching over 8 bases. V dropped 3 bases and J dropped 6; count of bases not matched to a gene: 6. This CDR3 is 14 amino acids long. Germline assignment: CDR1 SEHNR and CDR2 FQNEAQ (reference sequence). The CDR3 nucleotides are TGTGCCAGCAGCTTGGCAGGGGGCAGCGATGGCTACACCTTC. This sequence encodes CASSLAGGSDGYTF.

This chain links TRBV12-3 or TRBV12-4 with TRBJ2-5; no clear D. The CDR3 loop spans 13 amino acids. Trimming removed 6 bases from V and 5 bases from J, with 13 bases in between. The CDR3 bases are TGTGCCAGCAGCCTTACCGTTCTGGAGACCCAGTACTTC. This codes for CASSLTVLETQYF.

This clonotype was found many times. The V gene is TRBV10-3, the J gene TRBJ2-3; maybe TRBD1 (5 bases). The germline gives CDR1 ENHRY, CDR2 SYGVKD. Trimming cost V 4 bases and J 3 bases, with 8 bases left between them. The CDR3 is made up of 13 amino acids. CDR3 in amino acids: CAISGQGTDTQYF. CDR3 DNA sequence: TGTGCCATCAGTGGGCAGGGTACAGATACGCAGTATTTT.

This clonotype appeared many times. V is TRBV21-1 and J is TRBJ2-2; the listed D gene, TRBD1, was not tested against the DNA. TRBV21-1 has pseudogene status. The CDR3 consists of 16 residues. The CDR3 loop reads CASSIMLRENIGELFF. The CDR3 DNA reads TGTGCCAGCAGCATAATGCTCAGGGAGAACATCGGGGAGCTGTTTTTT.

This clonotype was seen only a few times. The genes are TRBV29-1 and TRBJ1-1; the D is unclear. The CDR3 is 13 amino acids. Trimming stripped 2 bases from V and 1 base from J, with 8 bases between. Germline CDR1 is SQVTM and CDR2 is ANQGSEA. The chain's CDR3 is CSVEPRANTEAFF. The CDR3 DNA sequence: TGCAGCGTTGAACCCAGAGCGAACACTGAAGCTTTCTTT.

The sample holds many counts of this clonotype. V and J are TRBV11-2 and TRBJ2-7; TRBD2 might be the D (5 bases). Trimming shortened V by 1 base and J by 4 bases, and 14 bases separated the two germline ends. The CDR3 consists of 15 residues. Germline assignment: CDR1 SGHAT and CDR2 FQNNGV. For the CDR3, the DNA is TGTGCCAGCAGCTTAGTGAAGGGATCGGGGTACGAGCAGTACTTC. Its translation: CASSLVKGSGYEQYF.

This clonotype was observed a handful of times. Written as DNA, the CDR3 is TGCAGTGCTAGACCCGGGGCTCCCTACGAGCAGTACTTC. Amino acid sequence: CSARPGAPYEQYF. The chain employs TRBV20-1 and TRBJ2-7, with D possibly called TRBD1 or TRBD2 (5 bases each). The CDR3 is made up of 13 amino acids. The germline V and J ends were trimmed by 2 bases and 2 bases, with 10 bases remaining between them. CDR1 and CDR2 from the germline V gene are DFQATT and SNEGSKA (reference sequence).